The next 16 T cell receptor beta chains were all read from a single sample in a study of control samples from healthy donors and cancer patients. Data came from immunoSEQ multiplex PCR; TCRdb stores just in-frame clones and leaves some out. The sample carries 70,000 to 85,000 clones, 75% to 95% recorded once. The specimen was blood. These receptors were taken from a middle-aged man in good health.

This chain joins TRBV7-9 and TRBJ1-1; D is ambiguous. Trimming pared 10 bases from V and 2 bases from J, leaving 8 bases between. Germline V gene sequence: CDR1 SEHNR, CDR2 FQNEAQ (reference sequence). The CDR3 contains 11 residues. The DNA for the CDR3 is TGTGCCACCGGGGTAAACACTGAAGCTTTCTTT. It yields the protein CATGVNTEAFF. Using reference TRBV7-9 and TRBJ1-1 for the parts outside the CDR3, the full variable domain is DTGVSQNPRHKITKRGQNVTFRCDPISEHNRLYWYRQTLGQGPEFLTYFQNEAQLEKSRLLSDRFSAERPKGSFSTLEIQRTEQGDSAMYLCATGVNTEAFFGQGTRLTVV.

The chain employs TRBV18 and TRBJ2-2; D is uncertain. The length of the CDR3 is 17 residues. The germline gives CDR1 KGHSH, CDR2 LQKENI. The ends were cut back, 4 bases at V and 5 bases at J, with 20 bases in the middle. CDR3 sequence (DNA): TGTGCCAGCTCACGAACATCTGACCCCGGTGGGACCGGGGAGCTGTTTTTT. Its protein product is CASSRTSDPGGTGELFF.

The V gene is TRBV5-4, the J gene TRBJ1-2, with D possibly being TRBD1 (5 bases). CDR1 SGHNT and CDR2 YYREEE come from the germline V gene (reference sequence). Between the trimmed V and J ends, which lost 3 bases and 8 bases, there was a span of 17 bases. The CDR3 totals 14 residues. The CDR3 region is CASSSQGVVAGYTF. CDR3 nucleotides: TGTGCCAGCAGCTCTCAGGGTGTAGTCGCAGGCTACACCTTC.

This clone turned up a few times. The CDR3 region has the DNA TGTGCCAGCAGCCCCGCGACAGGGGTTGGCACTGAAGCTTTCTTT. Amino acids: CASSPATGVGTEAFF. This chain joins TRBV6-2 or TRBV6-3 and TRBJ1-1; 8 nucleotides align to TRBD1. J gave up 4 bases and V 6 bases, and 10 bases lay outside the gene matches. The CDR3 runs to 15 residues. Germline V gene sequence: CDR1 MNHEY, CDR2 SVGEGT.

This chain uses TRBV7-2 with TRBJ2-3, with TRBD2 as a possible D gene (5 bases). This CDR3 spans 15 amino acids. V lost 5 bases to trimming and J lost 3 bases, with 15 bases between them. Germline-derived CDR1 and CDR2 are SGHTA and FQGNSA. As DNA, the CDR3 is TGTGCCAGCAGCCAGACGGGAACGGGGACAGATACGCAGTATTTT. Translated: CASSQTGTGTDTQYF.

The chain couples TRBV10-3 to TRBJ1-1; no reliable D call. V lost 10 bases and J 0 bases, leaving 12 bases between the germline ends. Per the germline V gene, CDR1 is ENHRY and CDR2 is SYGVKD. This CDR3 contains 13 residues. The CDR3 spells CATSLSMNTEAFF. The CDR3 DNA reads as TGTGCCACCAGCCTGAGCATGAACACTGAAGCTTTCTTT.

This clone appeared a single time. This chain uses TRBV6-5 with TRBJ1-1, with D tentatively TRBD1 (5 bases). The germline V and J ends were trimmed by 6 bases and 0 bases, with 11 bases remaining between them. CDR3 length: 14 amino acids. The germline gives CDR1 MNHEY, CDR2 SVGAGI. In DNA form, the CDR3 reads TGTGCCAGCAGACTCCAGGGATTGAACACTGAAGCTTTCTTT. Protein sequence: CASRLQGLNTEAFF.

The chain joins TRBV7-8 to TRBJ1-4; 7 positions agree with TRBD1. CDR1 and CDR2 from the germline V gene are SGHVS and FQNEAQ. The trim removed 3 bases at V and 8 bases at J, leaving 3 bases unmatched. The CDR3 length is 13 residues. The CDR3 DNA reads TGTGCCAGCAGCTTTACAGGGGTCGAAAAACTGTTTTTT. Its translation is CASSFTGVEKLFF.

The V gene is TRBV11-2, the J gene TRBJ1-3, with D maybe TRBD1 (6 bases). Germline values: CDR1 SGHAT, CDR2 FQNNGV. This CDR3 comprises 15 residues. V was cut by 6 bases and J by 0 bases, with 12 bases left in between. The CDR3 nucleotides are TGTGCCAGCAGACAGGGACGGAACTCTGGAAACACCATATATTTT. This codes for CASRQGRNSGNTIYF.

V and J are TRBV6-5 and TRBJ2-7, with D unclear. Per germline, CDR1 MNHEY and CDR2 SVGAGI. There are 11 residues in the CDR3. The V end was cut by 5 bases, the J end by 3 bases, with 5 bases between. The chain's CDR3 is CASSTSYEQYF. The CDR3 coding sequence is TGTGCCAGCAGTACAAGCTACGAGCAGTACTTC.

The CDR3 loop reads CASGLQGAGGYTF. The CDR3 DNA sequence: TGTGCCAGCGGACTACAGGGGGCTGGAGGCTACACCTTC. The chain joins TRBV5-4 to TRBJ1-2; 9 bases line up with TRBD1. CDR1 and CDR2 (germline): SGHNT, YYREEE (reference sequence). CDR3 length equals 13 residues. With 7 bases clipped from V and 8 bases from J, the junction kept 9 bases outside the gene matches.

This clone occurred once. This chain uses TRBV14 with TRBJ1-6, with D uncertain. This CDR3 has 21 residues. The germline gives CDR1 SGHDN, CDR2 FVKESK. The V gene lost 1 base and the J gene lost 1 base, with 23 bases spanning the gap. CDR3 nucleotide sequence: TGTGCCAGCAGCCAAGGACTCTCCGGGCCCACCGCGAGGTCCTATAATTCACCCCTCCACTTT. This codes for CASSQGLSGPTARSYNSPLHF. The variable domain in full, completed from reference TRBV14 and TRBJ1-6, reads EAGVTQFPSHSVIEKGQTVTLRCDPISGHDNLYWYRRVMGKEIKFLLHFVKESKQDESGMPNNRFLAERTGGTYSTLKVQPAELEDSGVYFCASSQGLSGPTARSYNSPLHFGNGTRLTVT.

The chain is built from TRBV6-4 and TRBJ1-5; the D gene is possibly TRBD1 (6 bases). The germline V gene encodes CDR1 MRHNA and CDR2 SNTAGT. The V end lost 5 bases, the J end lost 2 bases, and 7 bases lay between the germline ends. CDR3 size: 13 residues. CDR3: CASSYRGNQPQHF. In DNA, the CDR3 is TGTGCCAGCAGTTACAGGGGCAATCAGCCCCAGCATTTT.

As DNA, the CDR3 is TGTGCCAGTACCCCCTGGGGCCCCGGGGGCAATCAGCCCCAGCATTTT. As protein: CASTPWGPGGNQPQHF. This chain joins TRBV19 and TRBJ1-5; maybe TRBD1 (5 bases). The CDR3 is 16 residues long. Germline V CDR1 and CDR2: LNHDA, SQIVND (reference sequence). Trimming pared 7 bases from V and 2 bases from J, leaving 18 bases between.

The chain uses TRBV6-5 and TRBJ2-2; D not certain. The CDR3 runs to 15 residues. The V end lost 2 bases, the J end lost 5 bases, and 12 bases lay between the germline ends. Germline-derived CDR1 and CDR2 are MNHEY and SVGAGI. Here the CDR3 reads CASSYGPSGTGELFF. In DNA, the CDR3 is TGTGCCAGCAGTTACGGGCCCTCCGGAACCGGGGAGCTGTTTTTT.

The genes are TRBV20-1 and TRBJ1-2; D is unclear. This CDR3 contains 11 residues. Trimming removed 0 bases at V and 3 bases at J, with 2 bases between. In germline, CDR1 is DFQATT, CDR2 SNEGSKA (reference sequence). CDR3 in DNA: TGCAGTGCTAGAGAGGACTATGGCTACACCTTC. Amino acid sequence: CSAREDYGYTF.